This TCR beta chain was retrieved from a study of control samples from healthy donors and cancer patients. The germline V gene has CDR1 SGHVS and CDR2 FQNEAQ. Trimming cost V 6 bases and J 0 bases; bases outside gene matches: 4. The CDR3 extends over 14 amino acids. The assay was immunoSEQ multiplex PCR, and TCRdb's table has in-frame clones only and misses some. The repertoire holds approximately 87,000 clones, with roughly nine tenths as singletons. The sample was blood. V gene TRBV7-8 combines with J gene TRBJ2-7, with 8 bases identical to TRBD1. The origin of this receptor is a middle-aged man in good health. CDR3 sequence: CASSRTGSSYEQYF. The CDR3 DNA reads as TGTGCCAGCAGTCGGACAGGGAGCTCCTACGAGCAGTACTTC.